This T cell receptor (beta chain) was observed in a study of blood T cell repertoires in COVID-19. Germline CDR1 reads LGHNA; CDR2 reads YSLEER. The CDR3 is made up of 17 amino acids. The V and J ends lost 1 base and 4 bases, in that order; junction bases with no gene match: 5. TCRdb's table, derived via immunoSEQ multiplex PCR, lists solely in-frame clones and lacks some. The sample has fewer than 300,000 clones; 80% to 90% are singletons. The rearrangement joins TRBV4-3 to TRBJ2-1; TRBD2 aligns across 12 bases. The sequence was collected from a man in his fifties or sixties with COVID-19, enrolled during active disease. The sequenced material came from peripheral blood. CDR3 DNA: TGCGCCAGCAGCCAAGGGCTAGCGGGGGGGCCATACAATGAGCAGTTCTTC. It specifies CASSQGLAGGPYNEQFF.